Listed below are T cell receptor beta chains from one sample, sequenced in a study of T cell responses to AZD1222 COVID-19 vaccine. The method was immunoSEQ multiplex PCR; TCRdb's version includes in-frame clones alone and lacks a portion of them. This sample carries some 130,000 clones, approximately 94% of them seen once, and the ten largest clones take 7.5% to 9.5%. This specimen was peripheral blood, taken on day 0 of AZD1222 vaccination. The receptors were gathered from an adult in good health. CDR3s include the opening cysteine and the closing phenylalanine or tryptophan. A D gene is named only where the DNA matches it firmly. Size values are once, few and many counts, or a class for expanded clones, and some rows have none.

cdr3_nt | cdr3_aa | d_call | j_call | clone_size | v_call
TGTGCCAGCTCACTACTAGTAGGAGAGACCCAGTACTTC | CASSLLVGETQYF | NA | TRBJ2-5 | NA | TRBV18
TGTGCCAGTAAGAAGGGAGACGGTTTCAATCAGCCCCAGCATTTT | CASKKGDGFNQPQHF | NA | TRBJ1-5 | once | TRBV19
TGTGCCAGCTCACCACAGGGGAATGTCGGGATGAACACTGAAGCTTTCTTT | CASSPQGNVGMNTEAFF | NA | TRBJ1-1 | NA | TRBV18
TGTGCCAGCAGCCAAGCCAGAAACACCATATATTTT | CASSQARNTIYF | NA | TRBJ1-3 | NA | TRBV3-1/TRBV3-2
TGTGCCAGCAGTGAAACATCTAGCCTGTTCTTC | CASSETSSLFF | NA | TRBJ2-1 | NA | TRBV2
TGTGCCAGCAGCTCCGGCGAGGAGGGGGGTGGCTACACCTTC | CASSSGEEGGGYTF | NA | TRBJ1-2 | once | TRBV11-3
TGTGCCAGCAGCCCTAACAGGGGGCGGAACATTCAGTACTTC | CASSPNRGRNIQYF | TRBD1 | TRBJ2-4 | NA | TRBV7-2
TGTGCCAGCAGCCAGTACAGGGAGCGCGCTGAAGCTTTCTTT | CASSQYRERAEAFF | NA | TRBJ1-1 | NA | TRBV14
TGTGCCAGCAGTTACTCGTCAGGGGTAAGGCAGCCCCAGCATTTT | CASSYSSGVRQPQHF | NA | TRBJ1-5 | NA | TRBV6-6
TGTGCCAGCAGCCCTTTGACCGGGGTTGGGGAAAAACTGTTTTTT | CASSPLTGVGEKLFF | NA | TRBJ1-4 | once | TRBV4-2
TGTGCCAGCAGCGTAGGCGGCAGCCACTCTGGAAACACCATATATTTT | CASSVGGSHSGNTIYF | NA | TRBJ1-3 | NA | TRBV9
TGTGCCAGCAGTTTATCACCAACGGGGGCTTTCTTT | CASSLSPTGAFF | NA | TRBJ1-1 | NA | TRBV28
TGTGCCAGCAGTTTTAGCAGGGATACGCAGTATTTT | CASSFSRDTQYF | NA | TRBJ2-3 | once | TRBV6-2/TRBV6-3
TGTGCCAGCAGCTTAGATGGGGAAGAGGGGCAGCCCCAGCATTTT | CASSLDGEEGQPQHF | NA | TRBJ1-5 | NA | TRBV7-3
TGTGCCAGCCCCGGACAGGGGACGAACACCGGGGAGCTGTTTTTT | CASPGQGTNTGELFF | TRBD1 | TRBJ2-2 | NA | TRBV6-5
TGTGCCAGCAGCCCTCGGCGAGCCCGGAGGATAGAGACCCAGTACTTC | CASSPRRARRIETQYF | NA | TRBJ2-5 | NA | TRBV5-6
TGCGCCAGCACCCCCCCTGGGGGGCAGGGTTACAATGAGCAGTTCTTC | CASTPPGGQGYNEQFF | NA | TRBJ2-1 | NA | TRBV5-1
TGTGCCAGCAGCCCTTTGTTCAAACGTCAAAATCAGCCCCAGCATTTT | CASSPLFKRQNQPQHF | NA | TRBJ1-5 | NA | TRBV7-8
TGTGCCGGGGCGGGATCGGGCGAAGCTTTCTTT | CAGAGSGEAFF | NA | TRBJ1-1 | NA | TRBV12-3/TRBV12-4
TGTGCCAGCAGTACCTACTCCTGGGAAGAGTCACCCCTCCACTTT | CASSTYSWEESPLHF | NA | TRBJ1-6 | NA | TRBV28
TGTGCCAGCAGGTACCAACCCGGGACAGCCCTTAATAGCAATCAGCCCCAGCATTTT | CASRYQPGTALNSNQPQHF | TRBD1 | TRBJ1-5 | NA | TRBV6-2/TRBV6-3
TGTGCCAGCAGCTTCACCGGGACAGATACGCAGTATTTT | CASSFTGTDTQYF | NA | TRBJ2-3 | once | TRBV13
TGTGCCAGCAGCTCCGAATACAGTGGTACTGAAGCTTTCTTT | CASSSEYSGTEAFF | NA | TRBJ1-1 | NA | TRBV7-2
TGCGCCAGCACGGAGACAGGGCAGGGGGGAAAACTGTTTTTT | CASTETGQGGKLFF | TRBD1 | TRBJ1-4 | few | TRBV5-1
TGCGCCAGCAGCTGGGACGGGTACGAGCAGTACTTC | CASSWDGYEQYF | NA | TRBJ2-7 | NA | TRBV5-1
TGCAGCGCCGAGGGGGCAGGGGAGGACACTGAAGCTTTCTTT | CSAEGAGEDTEAFF | TRBD1 | TRBJ1-1 | NA | TRBV29-1
TGTGCCAGCAGTGATAATCTTCGCTTTGCCCGGGACAGGAGATACTATGGCTACACCTTC | CASSDNLRFARDRRYYGYTF | TRBD1 | TRBJ1-2 | NA | TRBV9